The rows below give T cell receptor beta chains drawn from one sample of a study of CD8 T cells in ankylosing spondylitis. One entry per CDR3 protein results from TCRdb running MiXCR on the 5' RACE reads. The sample has about 250,000 distinct CDR3 sequences, roughly 32% seen once. The sample consisted of blood, either unsorted or a sorted T cell fraction (not recorded which). Every receptor here comes from a male donor with ankylosing spondylitis or in good health (not recorded which). CDR3s include the opening cysteine and the closing phenylalanine or tryptophan. The order of the fields is V gene, J gene, D gene, clone size, CDR3 DNA, CDR3 protein. The D gene is left open where the match is weak. Not all rows give a size; the values are once, few, many and, for expanded clones, a class.

V gene: TRBV9; J gene: TRBJ2-7; D gene: -; clone size: -; CDR3 DNA: TGTGCCAGCAGCGTAGCCACAGGGAGGTACGAGCAGTACTTC; CDR3 protein: CASSVATGRYEQYF
V gene: TRBV5-5; J gene: TRBJ2-7; D gene: TRBD1; clone size: -; CDR3 DNA: TGTGCCAGCAGCCTCGGACAGGGGCGGCTCTACGAGCAGTACTTC; CDR3 protein: CASSLGQGRLYEQYF
V gene: TRBV9; J gene: TRBJ2-1; D gene: TRBD2; clone size: -; CDR3 DNA: TGTGCCAGCAGCGTAGGCGGGGGGACGTACAATGAGCAGTTCTTC; CDR3 protein: CASSVGGGTYNEQFF
V gene: TRBV4-2; J gene: TRBJ2-7; D gene: -; clone size: -; CDR3 DNA: TGTGCCAGCAGCCAAGAGGACGAGCAGTACTTC; CDR3 protein: CASSQEDEQYF
V gene: TRBV10-3; J gene: TRBJ2-6; D gene: -; clone size: -; CDR3 DNA: TGTGCCATAGCAGGGTCCTCTGGGGCCAACGTCCTGACTTTC; CDR3 protein: CAIAGSSGANVLTF
V gene: TRBV5-1; J gene: TRBJ2-3; D gene: -; clone size: -; CDR3 DNA: TGCGCCAGCAGCTTGGCCGCTTTCACAGATACGCAGTATTTT; CDR3 protein: CASSLAAFTDTQYF
V gene: TRBV5-6; J gene: TRBJ1-6; D gene: -; clone size: -; CDR3 DNA: TGTGCCAGCAGCTTGGGCTCGAATTCACCCCTCCACTTT; CDR3 protein: CASSLGSNSPLHF
V gene: TRBV20-1; J gene: TRBJ1-2; D gene: TRBD1; clone size: -; CDR3 DNA: TGCAGTGCTAGGGGGACAGGTCCTCACTATGGCTACACCTTC; CDR3 protein: CSARGTGPHYGYTF
V gene: TRBV20-1; J gene: TRBJ2-3; D gene: -; clone size: -; CDR3 DNA: TGCAGTGCTAGAGATACTGGGCGGCCAGATACGCAGTATTTT; CDR3 protein: CSARDTGRPDTQYF
V gene: TRBV12-3/TRBV12-4; J gene: TRBJ2-7; D gene: TRBD1; clone size: few; CDR3 DNA: TGTGCCAGCAAAACAGGGGGGCCCTCCTACGAGCAGTACTTC; CDR3 protein: CASKTGGPSYEQYF
V gene: TRBV7-8; J gene: TRBJ1-1; D gene: -; clone size: -; CDR3 DNA: TGTGCCAGCAGCCCCAACGTCGGGTTTTCCACTGAAGCTTTCTTT; CDR3 protein: CASSPNVGFSTEAFF
V gene: TRBV10-1; J gene: TRBJ1-6; D gene: -; clone size: few; CDR3 DNA: TGCGCCAGCAGTGAGTCGCGGCATTCACCCCTCCACTTT; CDR3 protein: CASSESRHSPLHF
V gene: TRBV29-1; J gene: TRBJ2-1; D gene: TRBD1; clone size: -; CDR3 DNA: TGCAGCGTTGAAGATATGGGACAGAGCTCCTACAATGAGCAGTTCTTC; CDR3 protein: CSVEDMGQSSYNEQFF
V gene: TRBV4-1; J gene: TRBJ2-5; D gene: TRBD1; clone size: few; CDR3 DNA: TGCGCCAGCAGCCACCGCCCGACAGGGACAACCGAGACCCAGTACTTC; CDR3 protein: CASSHRPTGTTETQYF
V gene: TRBV7-7; J gene: TRBJ2-5; D gene: -; clone size: few; CDR3 DNA: TGTGCTAGCAGCTCCGACACCTCCCTTGAGACCCAGTACTTC; CDR3 protein: CASSSDTSLETQYF
V gene: TRBV24-1; J gene: TRBJ1-5; D gene: -; clone size: -; CDR3 DNA: TGTGCCACCAGTGATCCCGGGGATGGCAATCAGCCCCAGCATTTT; CDR3 protein: CATSDPGDGNQPQHF
V gene: TRBV7-2; J gene: TRBJ1-5; D gene: -; clone size: -; CDR3 DNA: TGTGCCAGCAGCTTAGTCGGGGGCGGCAATCAGCCCCAGCATTTT; CDR3 protein: CASSLVGGGNQPQHF
V gene: TRBV9; J gene: TRBJ2-7; D gene: -; clone size: few; CDR3 DNA: TGTGCCAGCAGCATCGGGTATGCGGGAACCTACGAGCAGTACTTC; CDR3 protein: CASSIGYAGTYEQYF
V gene: TRBV5-1; J gene: TRBJ2-1; D gene: TRBD2; clone size: -; CDR3 DNA: TGCGCCAGCAGCCTGGGGGGGGAGACCTACAATGAGCAGTTCTTC; CDR3 protein: CASSLGGETYNEQFF
V gene: TRBV4-1; J gene: TRBJ2-1; D gene: -; clone size: -; CDR3 DNA: TGCGCCAGCAGCCAAGAGGGGGCGCGATACAATGAGCAGTTCTTC; CDR3 protein: CASSQEGARYNEQFF
V gene: TRBV6-2/TRBV6-3; J gene: TRBJ2-3; D gene: -; clone size: -; CDR3 DNA: TGTGCCAGCAGTTACCGGGTCGCGGGCCCCTCAGATAGTGATACGCAGTATTTT; CDR3 protein: CASSYRVAGPSDSDTQYF
V gene: TRBV29-1; J gene: TRBJ1-1; D gene: TRBD1; clone size: few; CDR3 DNA: TGCAGCGTTGCCGGGACAGCGAACACTGAAGCTTTCTTT; CDR3 protein: CSVAGTANTEAFF
V gene: TRBV2; J gene: TRBJ2-7; D gene: -; clone size: few; CDR3 DNA: TGTGCCAGCCATACCCCCGGGACCTCCTACGAGCAGTACTTC; CDR3 protein: CASHTPGTSYEQYF
V gene: TRBV6-1; J gene: TRBJ1-1; D gene: -; clone size: few; CDR3 DNA: TGTGCCAGCAGCCCGACGGCAGCTATGAACACTGAAGCTTTCTTT; CDR3 protein: CASSPTAAMNTEAFF
V gene: TRBV20-1; J gene: TRBJ2-1; D gene: TRBD1; clone size: few; CDR3 DNA: TGCAGTGCGCCGATAGTACAGGGGCGGAATGAGCAGTTCTTC; CDR3 protein: CSAPIVQGRNEQFF
V gene: TRBV20-1; J gene: TRBJ1-4; D gene: -; clone size: -; CDR3 DNA: TGCAGTGCTAGATCTCCACCAAATGAAAAACTGTTTTTT; CDR3 protein: CSARSPPNEKLFF
V gene: TRBV20-1; J gene: TRBJ2-7; D gene: TRBD2; clone size: -; CDR3 DNA: TGCAGTGCCCGGACTAGCGGATCTGGGTACGAGCAGTACTTC; CDR3 protein: CSARTSGSGYEQYF
V gene: TRBV20-1; J gene: TRBJ2-5; D gene: -; clone size: -; CDR3 DNA: TGCAGTGCTAGAGATTTGCGAGCGGCCGGTCAAGAGACCCAGTACTTC; CDR3 protein: CSARDLRAAGQETQYF
V gene: TRBV6-5; J gene: TRBJ1-4; D gene: -; clone size: -; CDR3 DNA: TGTGCCAGCAGTTACTTGCCGAGGGAAAATGAAAAACTGTTTTTT; CDR3 protein: CASSYLPRENEKLFF
V gene: TRBV27; J gene: TRBJ2-7; D gene: TRBD1; clone size: -; CDR3 DNA: TGTGCCAGCAGTTTAACCGGGACAGGGGGATACGAGCAGTACTTC; CDR3 protein: CASSLTGTGGYEQYF
V gene: TRBV2; J gene: TRBJ1-1; D gene: TRBD1; clone size: -; CDR3 DNA: TGTGCCAGCAGTGAGGGGACAGAAGTCATGAACACTGAAGCTTTCTTT; CDR3 protein: CASSEGTEVMNTEAFF
V gene: TRBV11-2; J gene: TRBJ2-7; D gene: TRBD2; clone size: -; CDR3 DNA: TGTGCCAGCAGCTCCGGGACTAGCGGCTCCTACGAGCAGTACTTC; CDR3 protein: CASSSGTSGSYEQYF
V gene: TRBV5-5; J gene: TRBJ1-2; D gene: -; clone size: few; CDR3 DNA: TGTGCCAGCAGCCCTAGGAGCCGGGCATCCTTGTTCTATGGCTACACCTTC; CDR3 protein: CASSPRSRASLFYGYTF
V gene: TRBV6-5; J gene: TRBJ2-7; D gene: TRBD2; clone size: -; CDR3 DNA: TGTGCCAGCAGTTATACGGGGGGGTCCTACGAGCAGTACTTC; CDR3 protein: CASSYTGGSYEQYF
V gene: TRBV14; J gene: TRBJ2-7; D gene: TRBD1; clone size: few; CDR3 DNA: TGTGCCAGCAGCCCCAGGGGACAGGGAACCTACGAGCAGTACTTC; CDR3 protein: CASSPRGQGTYEQYF
V gene: TRBV20-1; J gene: TRBJ2-2; D gene: TRBD2; clone size: few; CDR3 DNA: TGCAGTGCTAGACCTCGGGGGGGCCACACCGGGGAGCTGTTTTTT; CDR3 protein: CSARPRGGHTGELFF
V gene: TRBV7-8; J gene: TRBJ1-1; D gene: -; clone size: few; CDR3 DNA: TGTGCCAGCAGCCCCCGGGACCTTGCGGCTGAAGCTTTCTTT; CDR3 protein: CASSPRDLAAEAFF
V gene: TRBV20-1; J gene: TRBJ2-7; D gene: TRBD1; clone size: -; CDR3 DNA: TGCAGTGCTCCTGGACAGGTCTACGAGCAGTACTTC; CDR3 protein: CSAPGQVYEQYF
V gene: TRBV20-1; J gene: TRBJ2-1; D gene: -; clone size: few; CDR3 DNA: TGCAGTGCTAGGACAGACAATGAGCAGTTCTTC; CDR3 protein: CSARTDNEQFF
V gene: TRBV6-5; J gene: TRBJ2-7; D gene: TRBD1; clone size: -; CDR3 DNA: TGTGCCAGCAGTCACCAATTCACCGGGACAGGGAACTACGAGCAGTACTTC; CDR3 protein: CASSHQFTGTGNYEQYF
V gene: TRBV10-3; J gene: TRBJ1-6; D gene: -; clone size: -; CDR3 DNA: TGTGCCATCAGTGCCCCCGGGGGTCAATCACCCCTCCACTTT; CDR3 protein: CAISAPGGQSPLHF